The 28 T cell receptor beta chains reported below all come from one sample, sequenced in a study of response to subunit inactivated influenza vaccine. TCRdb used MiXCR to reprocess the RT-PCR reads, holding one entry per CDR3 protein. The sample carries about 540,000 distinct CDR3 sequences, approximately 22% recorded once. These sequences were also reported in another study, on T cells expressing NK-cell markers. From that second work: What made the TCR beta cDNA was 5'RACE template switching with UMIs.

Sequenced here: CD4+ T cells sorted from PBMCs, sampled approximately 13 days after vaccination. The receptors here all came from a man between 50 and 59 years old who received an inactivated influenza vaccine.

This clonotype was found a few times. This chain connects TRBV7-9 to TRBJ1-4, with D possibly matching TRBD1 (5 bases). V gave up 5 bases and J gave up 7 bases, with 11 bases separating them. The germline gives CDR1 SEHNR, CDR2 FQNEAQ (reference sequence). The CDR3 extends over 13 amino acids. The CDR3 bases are TGTGCCAGCAGCGTTCGGGACGTTGAAAAACTGTTTTTT. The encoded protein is CASSVRDVEKLFF. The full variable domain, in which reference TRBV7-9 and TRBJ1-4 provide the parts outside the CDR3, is DTGVSQNPRHKITKRGQNVTFRCDPISEHNRLYWYRQTLGQGPEFLTYFQNEAQLEKSRLLSDRFSAERPKGSFSTLEIQRTEQGDSAMYLCASSVRDVEKLFFGSGTQLSVL.

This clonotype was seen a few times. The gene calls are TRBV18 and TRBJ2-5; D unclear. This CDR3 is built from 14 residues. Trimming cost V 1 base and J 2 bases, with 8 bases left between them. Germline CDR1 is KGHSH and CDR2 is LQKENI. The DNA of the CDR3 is TGTGCCAGCTCACCACAGTCAGGACAAGAGACCCAGTACTTC. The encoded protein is CASSPQSGQETQYF.

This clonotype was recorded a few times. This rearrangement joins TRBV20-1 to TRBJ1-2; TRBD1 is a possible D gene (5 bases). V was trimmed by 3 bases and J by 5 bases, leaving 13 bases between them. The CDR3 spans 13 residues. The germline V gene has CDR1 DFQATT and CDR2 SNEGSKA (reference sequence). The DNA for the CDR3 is TGCAGTGCTAGTGGCGGAAGGGGTTATGGCTACACCTTC. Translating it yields CSASGGRGYGYTF.

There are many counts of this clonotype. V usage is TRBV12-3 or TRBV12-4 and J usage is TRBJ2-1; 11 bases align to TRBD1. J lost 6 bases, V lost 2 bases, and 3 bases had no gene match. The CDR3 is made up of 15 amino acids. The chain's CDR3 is CASSLRDRGSNEQFF. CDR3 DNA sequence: TGTGCCAGCAGTTTACGGGACAGGGGGAGCAATGAGCAGTTCTTC.

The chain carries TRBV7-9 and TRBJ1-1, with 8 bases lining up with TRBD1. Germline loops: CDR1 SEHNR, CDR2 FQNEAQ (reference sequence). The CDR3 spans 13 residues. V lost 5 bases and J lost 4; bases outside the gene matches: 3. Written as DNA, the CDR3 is TGTGCCAGCAGCAACACAGGGGGCACTGAAGCTTTCTTT. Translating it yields CASSNTGGTEAFF.

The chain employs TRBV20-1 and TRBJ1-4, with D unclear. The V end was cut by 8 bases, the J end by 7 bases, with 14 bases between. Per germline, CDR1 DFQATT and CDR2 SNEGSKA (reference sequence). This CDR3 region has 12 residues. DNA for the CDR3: TGCAGTCTTAGGCTCGTGGGTGAAAAACTGTTTTTT. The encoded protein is CSLRLVGEKLFF.

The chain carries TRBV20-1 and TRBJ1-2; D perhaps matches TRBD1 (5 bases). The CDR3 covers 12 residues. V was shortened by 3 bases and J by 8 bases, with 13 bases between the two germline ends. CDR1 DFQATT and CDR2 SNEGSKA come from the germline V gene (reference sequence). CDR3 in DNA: TGCAGTGCTAGTGATGGGGCGAGGGGCTACACCTTC. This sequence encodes CSASDGARGYTF.

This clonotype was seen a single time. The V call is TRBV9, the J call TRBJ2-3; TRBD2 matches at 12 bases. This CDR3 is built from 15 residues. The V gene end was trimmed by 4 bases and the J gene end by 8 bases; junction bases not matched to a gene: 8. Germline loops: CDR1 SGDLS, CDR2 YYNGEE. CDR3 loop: CASSLRASGGVTQYF. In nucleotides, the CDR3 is TGTGCCAGCAGCCTTAGGGCTAGCGGGGGGGTTACGCAGTATTTT.

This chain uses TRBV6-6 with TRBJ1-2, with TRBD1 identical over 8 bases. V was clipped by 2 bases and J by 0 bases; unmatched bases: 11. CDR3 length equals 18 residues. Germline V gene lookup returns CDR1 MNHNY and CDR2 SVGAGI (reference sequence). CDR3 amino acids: CASSYKAGTGPANYGYTF. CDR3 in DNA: TGTGCCAGCAGTTACAAGGCCGGGACAGGACCCGCTAACTATGGCTACACCTTC.

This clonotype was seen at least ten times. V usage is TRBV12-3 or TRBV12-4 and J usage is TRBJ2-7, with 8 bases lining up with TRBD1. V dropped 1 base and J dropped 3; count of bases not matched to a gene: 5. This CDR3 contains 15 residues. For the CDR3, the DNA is TGTGCCAGCAGTTTAGTTGACAGGGGATTCTACGAGCAGTACTTC. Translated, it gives CASSLVDRGFYEQYF.

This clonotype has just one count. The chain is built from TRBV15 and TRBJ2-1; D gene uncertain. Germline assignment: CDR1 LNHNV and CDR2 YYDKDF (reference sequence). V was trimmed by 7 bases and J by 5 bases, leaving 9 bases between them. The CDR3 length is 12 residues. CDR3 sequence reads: CATTYNNNEQFF. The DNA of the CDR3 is TGTGCCACCACCTATAATAACAATGAGCAGTTCTTC.

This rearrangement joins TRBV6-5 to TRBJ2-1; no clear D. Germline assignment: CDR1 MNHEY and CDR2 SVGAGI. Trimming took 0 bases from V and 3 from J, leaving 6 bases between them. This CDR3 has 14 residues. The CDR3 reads CASSYSADYNEQFF. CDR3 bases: TGTGCCAGCAGTTACTCGGCAGACTACAATGAGCAGTTCTTC.

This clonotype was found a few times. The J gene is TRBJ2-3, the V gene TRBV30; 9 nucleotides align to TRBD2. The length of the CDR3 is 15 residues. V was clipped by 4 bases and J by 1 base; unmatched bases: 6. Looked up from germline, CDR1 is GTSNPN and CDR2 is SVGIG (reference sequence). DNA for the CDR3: TGTGCCTGGACCTTTAGCGGGAGCGGCACAGATACGCAGTATTTT. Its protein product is CAWTFSGSGTDTQYF.

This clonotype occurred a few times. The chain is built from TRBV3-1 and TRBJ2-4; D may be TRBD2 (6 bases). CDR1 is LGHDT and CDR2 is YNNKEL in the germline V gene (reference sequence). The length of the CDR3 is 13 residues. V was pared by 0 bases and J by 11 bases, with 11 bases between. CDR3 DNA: TGTGCCAGCAGCCAAGATTGGGACTCGCTTCAGTACTTC. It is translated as CASSQDWDSLQYF.

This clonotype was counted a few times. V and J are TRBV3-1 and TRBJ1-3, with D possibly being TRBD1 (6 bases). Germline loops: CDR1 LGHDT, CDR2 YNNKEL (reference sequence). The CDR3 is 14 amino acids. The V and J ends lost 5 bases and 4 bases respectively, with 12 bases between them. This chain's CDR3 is CASSVPGVGNTIYF. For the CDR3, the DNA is TGTGCCAGCAGCGTCCCAGGGGTCGGAAACACCATATATTTT. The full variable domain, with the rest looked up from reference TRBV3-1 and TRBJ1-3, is DTAVSQTPKYLVTQMGNDKSIKCEQNLGHDTMYWYKQDSKKFLKIMFSYNNKELIINETVPNRFSPKSPDKAHLNLHINSLELGDSAVYFCASSVPGVGNTIYFGEGSWLTVV.

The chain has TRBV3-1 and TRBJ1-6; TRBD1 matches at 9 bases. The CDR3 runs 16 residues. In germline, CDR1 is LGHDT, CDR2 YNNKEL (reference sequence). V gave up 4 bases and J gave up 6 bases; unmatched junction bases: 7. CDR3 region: CASSRPQGAANSPLHF. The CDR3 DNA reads TGTGCCAGCAGCCGACCACAGGGGGCCGCTAATTCACCCCTCCACTTT.

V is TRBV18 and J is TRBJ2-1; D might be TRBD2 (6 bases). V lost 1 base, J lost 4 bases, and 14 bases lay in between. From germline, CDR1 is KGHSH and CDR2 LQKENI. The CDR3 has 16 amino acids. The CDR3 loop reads CASSPRGGISYNEQFF. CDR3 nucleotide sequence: TGTGCCAGCTCACCACGGGGCGGGATTTCTTACAATGAGCAGTTCTTC.

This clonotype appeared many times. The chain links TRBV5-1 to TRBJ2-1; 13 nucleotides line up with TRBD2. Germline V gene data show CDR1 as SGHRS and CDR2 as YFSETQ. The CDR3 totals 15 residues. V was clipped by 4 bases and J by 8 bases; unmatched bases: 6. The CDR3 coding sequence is TGCGCCAGCAGCAATCGGACTAGCGGGGGCTATGAGCAGTTCTTC. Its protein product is CASSNRTSGGYEQFF.

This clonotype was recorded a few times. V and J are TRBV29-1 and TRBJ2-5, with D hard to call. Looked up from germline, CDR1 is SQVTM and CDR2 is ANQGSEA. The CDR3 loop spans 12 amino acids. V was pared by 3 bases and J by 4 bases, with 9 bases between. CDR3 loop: CSVDKNRETQYF. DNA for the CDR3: TGCAGCGTTGACAAGAATCGAGAGACCCAGTACTTC.

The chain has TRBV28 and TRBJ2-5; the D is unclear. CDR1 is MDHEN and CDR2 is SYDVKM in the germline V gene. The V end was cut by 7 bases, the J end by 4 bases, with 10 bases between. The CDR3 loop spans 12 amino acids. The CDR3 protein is CASTNDVETQYF. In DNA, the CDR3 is TGTGCCAGCACCAACGATGTAGAGACCCAGTACTTC.

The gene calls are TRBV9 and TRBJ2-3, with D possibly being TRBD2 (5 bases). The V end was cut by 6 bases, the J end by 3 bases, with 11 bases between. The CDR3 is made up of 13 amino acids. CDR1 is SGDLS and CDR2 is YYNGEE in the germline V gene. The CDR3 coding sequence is TGTGCCAGCAAGGGTGGGGAGACAGATACGCAGTATTTT. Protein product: CASKGGETDTQYF.

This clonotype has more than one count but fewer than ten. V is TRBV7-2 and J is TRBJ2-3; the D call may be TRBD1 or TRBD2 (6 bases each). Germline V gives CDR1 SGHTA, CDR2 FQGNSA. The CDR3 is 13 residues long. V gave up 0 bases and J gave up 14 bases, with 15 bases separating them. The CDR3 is CASSLAEGERLYF. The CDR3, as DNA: TGTGCCAGCAGCTTAGCGGAGGGGGAGCGCTTGTATTTT.

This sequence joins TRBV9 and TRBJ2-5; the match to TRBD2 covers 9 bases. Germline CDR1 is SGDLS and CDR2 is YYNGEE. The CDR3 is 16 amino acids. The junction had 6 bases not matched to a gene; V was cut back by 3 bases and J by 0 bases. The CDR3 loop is CASSEGLAANQETQYF. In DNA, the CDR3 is TGTGCCAGCAGCGAGGGACTAGCAGCTAACCAAGAGACCCAGTACTTC.

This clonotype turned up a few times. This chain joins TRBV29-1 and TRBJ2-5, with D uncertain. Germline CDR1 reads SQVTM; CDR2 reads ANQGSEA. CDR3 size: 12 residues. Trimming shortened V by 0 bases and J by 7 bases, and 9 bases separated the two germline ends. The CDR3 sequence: CSVEETLRTQYF. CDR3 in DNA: TGCAGCGTTGAAGAAACTCTCCGGACCCAGTACTTC.

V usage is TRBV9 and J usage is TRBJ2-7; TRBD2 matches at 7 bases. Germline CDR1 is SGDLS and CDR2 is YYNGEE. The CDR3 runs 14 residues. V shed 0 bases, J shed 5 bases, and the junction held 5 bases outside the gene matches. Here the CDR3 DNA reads TGTGCCAGCAGCGTAGGCGGGAGAGAAAACGAGCAGTACTTC. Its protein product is CASSVGGRENEQYF.

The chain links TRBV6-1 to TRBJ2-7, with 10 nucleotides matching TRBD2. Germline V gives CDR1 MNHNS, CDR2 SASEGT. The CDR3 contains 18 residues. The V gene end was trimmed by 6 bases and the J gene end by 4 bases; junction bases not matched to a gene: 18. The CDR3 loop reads CASSRGASGSGTGYEQYF. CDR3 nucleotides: TGTGCCAGCAGCAGGGGGGCTAGCGGGAGCGGTACGGGTTACGAGCAGTACTTC.

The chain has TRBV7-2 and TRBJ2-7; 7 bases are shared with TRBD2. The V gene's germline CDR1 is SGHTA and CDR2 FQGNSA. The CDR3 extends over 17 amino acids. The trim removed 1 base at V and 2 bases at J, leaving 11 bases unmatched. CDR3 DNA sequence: TGTGCCAGCAGCTTAGGGGGATCGGCTAGCGGCCCCTACGAGCAGTACTTC. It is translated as CASSLGGSASGPYEQYF.

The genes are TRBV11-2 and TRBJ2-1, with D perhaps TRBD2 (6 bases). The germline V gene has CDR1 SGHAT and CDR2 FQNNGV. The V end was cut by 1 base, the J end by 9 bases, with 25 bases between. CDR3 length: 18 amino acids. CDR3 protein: CASSLGFRKMDYPPEQFF. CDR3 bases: TGTGCCAGCAGCTTAGGGTTTAGAAAGATGGACTACCCTCCTGAGCAGTTCTTC.